This T cell receptor beta chain was captured in a study of long-term antiretroviral therapy in people with HIV. General study points: HIV repertoire CDR3 lengths ranged less widely than those of controls. Increased diversity was seen after ART, yet it remained lower than in transplant donor controls. Before ART, certain clones expanded, and these dominated the repertoire at all time points.

Researchers ran immunoSEQ v3.0 at survey level. A per-sample goal of about 40,000-55,000 T-cell genomes was targeted by sequencing. Libraries were prepared by immunoSEQ multiplex PCR; TCRdb keeps only in-frame clonotypes and omits some of them. In the table there are about 26,000 clones, 75% to 90% of which are singletons. Concerning this clone itself: The antigen remains undetermined.

CDR1 and CDR2 (germline): MNHEY, SMNVEV (reference sequence). Trimming removed 6 bases from V and 0 bases from J, with 11 bases in between. The CDR3 contains 14 residues. This receptor was identified in a man aged 45 to 65 with HIV. The chain employs TRBV27 and TRBJ1-1; D is possibly TRBD1 (6 bases). Here the sequenced sample was unsorted PBMCs, taken 2.9 years after starting antiretroviral therapy. CDR3 in amino acids: CASRNGQLNTEAFF. CDR3 DNA: TGTGCCAGCAGGAACGGACAGTTGAACACTGAAGCTTTCTTT.